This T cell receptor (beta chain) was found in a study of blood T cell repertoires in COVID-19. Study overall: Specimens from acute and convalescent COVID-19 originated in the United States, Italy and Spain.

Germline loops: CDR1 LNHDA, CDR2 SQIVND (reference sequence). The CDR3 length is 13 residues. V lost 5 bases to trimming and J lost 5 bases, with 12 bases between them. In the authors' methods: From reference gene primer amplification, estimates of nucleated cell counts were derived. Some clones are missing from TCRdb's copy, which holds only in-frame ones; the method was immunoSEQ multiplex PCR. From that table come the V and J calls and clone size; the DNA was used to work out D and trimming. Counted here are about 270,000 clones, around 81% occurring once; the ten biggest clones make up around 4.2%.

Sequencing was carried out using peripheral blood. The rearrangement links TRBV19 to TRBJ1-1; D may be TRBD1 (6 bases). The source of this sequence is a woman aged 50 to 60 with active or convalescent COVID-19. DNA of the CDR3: TGTGCCAGTAGTTCCCAGGGGAGAACTGAAGCTTTCTTT. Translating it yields CASSSQGRTEAFF.